Each of the 9 T cell receptor beta chains below was sequenced from the same sample in a study of OX40 agonist ivuxolimab in advanced cancers. The table came from immunoSEQ multiplex PCR; TCRdb's copy has only in-frame clones and leaves some out. The sample includes about 89,000 clones, 90% to 95% of them seen just once. The specimen comprised CD4+ or CD8+ T cells sorted from blood, sampled in a trial of the OX40 agonist ivuxolimab. The source of these receptors is an adult with an advanced solid tumor such as melanoma, head and neck, liver or kidney cancer.

V is TRBV28 and J is TRBJ2-7; 7 bases align to TRBD1. The CDR3 runs 12 residues. The V gene's germline CDR1 is MDHEN and CDR2 SYDVKM. The trim removed 6 bases at V and 11 bases at J, leaving 10 bases unmatched. CDR3 DNA: TGTGCCAGCAGGCAGGGGGATGGGATGGAGTACTTC. It specifies CASRQGDGMEYF.

The rearrangement uses TRBV2 and TRBJ1-6, with 8 nucleotides matching TRBD1. The CDR3 is made up of 14 amino acids. The V segment lost 8 bases and the J segment 9 bases; nucleotides outside the gene matches: 9. The germline V gene has CDR1 SNHLY and CDR2 FYNNEI. The CDR3 DNA is TGTGCCAGCCATTGGGACAGGTCTGGTTCACCCCTCCACTTT. Protein sequence: CASHWDRSGSPLHF. The variable domain in full, with the rest retrieved from reference TRBV2 and TRBJ1-6, is EPEVTQTPSHQVTQMGQEVILRCVPISNHLYFYWYRQILGQKVEFLVSFYNNEISEKSEIFDDQFSVERPDGSNFTLKIRSTKLEDSAMYFCASHWDRSGSPLHFGNGTRLTVT.

The rearrangement uses TRBV6-5 and TRBJ2-1, with 8 nucleotides matching TRBD1. The germline gives CDR1 MNHEY, CDR2 SVGAGI. The trim removed 6 bases at V and 6 bases at J, leaving 10 bases unmatched. This CDR3 comprises 15 residues. CDR3 sequence (DNA): TGTGCCAGCAGCCGGGACAGGTATAGTGGCAATGAGCAGTTCTTC. As protein: CASSRDRYSGNEQFF.

The V call is TRBV5-1, the J call TRBJ2-5; 7 bases map to TRBD1. V shed 7 bases and J 1 base; nucleotides not matched to a gene: 7. Germline values: CDR1 SGHRS, CDR2 YFSETQ. The CDR3 is made up of 14 amino acids. In DNA form, the CDR3 reads TGCGCCAGCGCGAGGGACAGTGGCCAAGAGACCCAGTACTTC. This codes for CASARDSGQETQYF.

The V call is TRBV7-8, the J call TRBJ2-3; tentatively, D is TRBD1 (6 bases). Trimming cost V 3 bases and J 0 bases, with 28 bases left between them. Per germline, CDR1 SGHVS and CDR2 FQNEAQ. The CDR3 contains 21 residues. The CDR3, as DNA: TGTGCCAGCAGCTTCGGCAGGGGTACCGGGGTCCTTAGCCACAGCACAGATACGCAGTATTTT. It codes for CASSFGRGTGVLSHSTDTQYF.

The rearrangement links TRBV6-6 to TRBJ1-5; D not resolved. V shed 4 bases and J shed 5 bases, with 6 bases lying between them. CDR3 length: 12 amino acids. Looked up from germline, CDR1 is MNHNY and CDR2 is SVGAGI (reference sequence). The CDR3 here is CASSSQYQPQHF. CDR3 bases: TGTGCCAGCAGTTCCCAGTATCAGCCCCAGCATTTT.

This clone turned up a few times. This specimen includes other DNA sequences encoding the same CDR3. The gene calls are TRBV28 and TRBJ1-4; D may be TRBD1 (5 bases). V was pared by 1 base and J by 0 bases, with 6 bases between. CDR3 size: 15 residues. Germline values: CDR1 MDHEN, CDR2 SYDVKM. The CDR3 region is CASSLSGATNEKLFF. The CDR3 coding sequence is TGTGCCAGCAGTTTATCGGGGGCAACTAATGAAAAACTGTTTTTT.

This chain joins TRBV30 and TRBJ2-1; D is tentatively TRBD1 or TRBD2 (5 bases each). CDR3 length: 14 residues. Trimming removed 0 bases at V and 5 bases at J, with 11 bases between. The germline gives CDR1 GTSNPN, CDR2 SVGIG (reference sequence). CDR3 loop: CAWSVRRGNNEQFF. The CDR3 DNA reads TGTGCCTGGAGTGTACGTCGGGGCAACAATGAGCAGTTCTTC.

The rearrangement uses TRBV18 and TRBJ2-1; TRBD2 matches at 7 bases. This CDR3 region has 15 residues. The germline gives CDR1 KGHSH, CDR2 LQKENI. J gave up 4 bases and V 0 bases, and 3 bases lay outside the gene matches. The CDR3 nucleotides are TGTGCCAGCTCACCACCCGGACTAGTTTACAATGAGCAGTTCTTC. It translates to CASSPPGLVYNEQFF.